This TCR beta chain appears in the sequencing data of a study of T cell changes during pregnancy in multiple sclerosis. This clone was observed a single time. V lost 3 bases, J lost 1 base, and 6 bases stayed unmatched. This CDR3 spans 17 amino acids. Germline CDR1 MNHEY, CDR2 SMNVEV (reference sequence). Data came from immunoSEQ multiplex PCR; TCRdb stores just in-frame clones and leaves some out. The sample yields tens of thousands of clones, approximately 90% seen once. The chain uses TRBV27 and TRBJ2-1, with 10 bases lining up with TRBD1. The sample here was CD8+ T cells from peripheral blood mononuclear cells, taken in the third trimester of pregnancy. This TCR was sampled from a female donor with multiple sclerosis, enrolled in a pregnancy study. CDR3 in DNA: TGTGCCAGCAGTTTCTTCGGGACAGGGGAATCCTACAATGAGCAGTTCTTC. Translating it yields CASSFFGTGESYNEQFF.